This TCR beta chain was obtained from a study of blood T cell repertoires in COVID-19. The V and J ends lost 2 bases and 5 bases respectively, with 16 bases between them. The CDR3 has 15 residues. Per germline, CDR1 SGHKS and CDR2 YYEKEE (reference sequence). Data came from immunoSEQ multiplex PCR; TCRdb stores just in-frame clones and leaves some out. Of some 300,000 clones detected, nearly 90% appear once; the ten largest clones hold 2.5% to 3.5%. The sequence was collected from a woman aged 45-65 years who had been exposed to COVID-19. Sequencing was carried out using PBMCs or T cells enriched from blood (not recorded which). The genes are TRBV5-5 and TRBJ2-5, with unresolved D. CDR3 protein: CASSFFVGSGETQYF. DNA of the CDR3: TGTGCCAGCAGCTTCTTCGTCGGGTCCGGGGAGACCCAGTACTTC.